Listed here are 19 T cell receptor beta chains from one sample, sequenced in a study of blood T cell repertoires in COVID-19 (dated by TCRdb to 2020 to 2021). Preparation of the library involved the immunoSEQ multiplex PCR assay. The table comes from immuneACCESS by way of TCRdb, which keeps in-frame sequences with V and J called. Part of the clones is missing from these tables; in studies checked, under half for an unresolved V gene and the rest for unknown reasons. Recorded for this sample are 150,000 to 200,000 clones; approximately 80% of them occurred a single time. The ten most abundant clones make up 12% to 15% of the sample. Sequenced input: PBMCs or T cells enriched from blood (not recorded which). Receptors originate from a man between 50 and 59 years old who had recovered from COVID-19.

There are a few counts of this clone. The chain is built from TRBV3-1 (or the pseudogene TRBV3-2) and TRBJ1-1; TRBD1 matches at 7 bases. V gave up 4 bases and J gave up 5 bases; unmatched junction bases: 7. This CDR3 spans 14 amino acids. The V gene's germline CDR1 is LGHDT and CDR2 YNNKEL (reference sequence). The CDR3 is CASSRLTGETEAFF. DNA for the CDR3: TGTGCCAGCAGCCGGCTTACAGGGGAGACTGAAGCTTTCTTT.

The chain carries TRBV10-3 and TRBJ2-7; a possible D gene is TRBD1 (5 bases). This CDR3 spans 15 amino acids. Germline V gene sequence: CDR1 ENHRY, CDR2 SYGVKD. The V gene lost 0 bases and the J gene lost 0 bases, with 9 bases spanning the gap. The chain's CDR3 is CAISESQGSSYEQYF. The CDR3, as DNA: TGTGCCATCAGTGAGTCCCAGGGCAGCTCCTACGAGCAGTACTTC.

V is TRBV14 and J is TRBJ2-5; 11 positions match TRBD2. The junction had 5 bases not matched to a gene; V was cut back by 3 bases and J by 2 bases. The CDR3 has 16 amino acids. The germline CDR1 and CDR2 sequences are SGHDN and FVKESK. In DNA form, the CDR3 reads TGTGCCAGCAGCCATAAGACTAGCGGGGTACAAGAGACCCAGTACTTC. Residues: CASSHKTSGVQETQYF.

This clone appeared many times. This rearrangement joins TRBV9 to TRBJ2-7; 8 bases agree with TRBD1. V was clipped by 0 bases and J by 3 bases; unmatched bases: 2. CDR1 SGDLS and CDR2 YYNGEE come from the germline V gene. The CDR3 extends over 14 amino acids. The chain's CDR3 is CASSVGQGNYEQYF. The CDR3 coding sequence is TGTGCCAGCAGCGTAGGACAGGGGAACTACGAGCAGTACTTC.

The chain combines TRBV13 with TRBJ1-2; TRBD1 might be the D (6 bases). CDR1 and CDR2 from the germline V gene are PRHDT and FYEKMQ (reference sequence). Trimming removed 2 bases from V and 7 bases from J, with 14 bases in between. The CDR3 contains 14 residues. Here the CDR3 DNA reads TGTGCCAGCAGCTTATCTGGCAGGGGTGGTGGCTACACCTTC. The encoded protein is CASSLSGRGGGYTF. The variable domain in full, with the rest retrieved from reference TRBV13 and TRBJ1-2, is AAGVIQSPRHLIKEKRETATLKCYPIPRHDTVYWYQQGPGQDPQFLISFYEKMQSDKGSIPDRFSAQQFSDYHSELNMSSLELGDSALYFCASSLSGRGGGYTFGSGTRLTVV.

The gene calls are TRBV5-5 and TRBJ1-5; D perhaps matches TRBD1 (5 bases). Germline V CDR1 and CDR2: SGHKS, YYEKEE (reference sequence). There are 15 residues in the CDR3. V was clipped by 2 bases and J by 6 bases, with 15 bases between them. CDR3 sequence: CASSFGGSFSQPQHF. The CDR3 nucleotides read TGTGCCAGCAGCTTCGGGGGGTCTTTTAGTCAGCCCCAGCATTTT.

The CDR3 DNA follows: TGTGCCAGCAGTTTTCCTTCAGGGGGGAGCTATGGCTACACCTTC. It specifies CASSFPSGGSYGYTF. The chain joins TRBV9 to TRBJ1-2; 7 bases are a match to TRBD1. V was pared by 5 bases and J by 4 bases, with 11 bases of the junction left unmatched. The CDR3 is 15 amino acids. Per germline, CDR1 SGDLS and CDR2 YYNGEE.

This chain connects TRBV29-1 to TRBJ2-3; 7 bases map to TRBD1. Germline CDR1 reads SQVTM; CDR2 reads ANQGSEA. The ends lost 5 bases at V and 6 bases at J; junction bases unmatched: 5. This CDR3 is built from 12 residues. CDR3 sequence (DNA): TGCAGCGTTAACAGGGGTCGGGATACGCAGTATTTT. This codes for CSVNRGRDTQYF.

The chain has TRBV5-1 and TRBJ1-2; weak D call: TRBD1 (6 bases). Germline values: CDR1 SGHRS, CDR2 YFSETQ. The CDR3 sequence is 15 residues long. Trimming took off 3 bases at V and 0 bases at J, with 12 bases between the two ends. DNA of the CDR3: TGCGCCAGCAGCTCTGGACAGAGCACTAACTATGGCTACACCTTC. Protein: CASSSGQSTNYGYTF.

The gene calls are TRBV28 and TRBJ1-2, with a weak D call TRBD1 (5 bases). The V end was cut by 9 bases, the J end by 0 bases, with 14 bases between. In germline, CDR1 is MDHEN, CDR2 SYDVKM. The CDR3 sequence is 14 residues long. The CDR3 bases are TGTGCCAGTAGCACAACAGGTACTAACTATGGCTACACCTTC. It yields the protein CASSTTGTNYGYTF.

V gene TRBV11-1 combines with J gene TRBJ1-1; D may be TRBD1 (6 bases). Germline V gives CDR1 SGHAT, CDR2 FQDESV (reference sequence). The CDR3 runs 15 residues. Trimming shortened V by 6 bases and J by 3 bases, and 17 bases separated the two germline ends. CDR3 in amino acids: CASSYGQGWDTEAFF. The CDR3 DNA reads TGTGCCAGCAGTTATGGTCAGGGGTGGGACACTGAAGCTTTCTTT.

This rearrangement joins TRBV5-1 to TRBJ2-2, with TRBD1 matching over 7 bases. This CDR3 spans 15 amino acids. J lost 5 bases, V lost 3 bases, and 7 bases had no gene match. The germline CDR1 and CDR2 sequences are SGHRS and YFSETQ. The CDR3 loop is CASSSGQPMTGELFF. DNA for the CDR3: TGCGCCAGCAGCTCGGGACAGCCGATGACCGGGGAGCTGTTTTTT. Variable domain in full (rest from reference TRBV5-1 and TRBJ2-2): KAGVTQTPRYLIKTRGQQVTLSCSPISGHRSVSWYQQTPGQGLQFLFEYFSETQRNKGNFPGRFSGRQFSNSRSEMNVSTLELGDSALYLCASSSGQPMTGELFFGEGSRLTVL.

This chain uses TRBV11-2 with TRBJ1-1; 7 nucleotides align to TRBD1. The CDR3 covers 14 residues. Germline V gene sequence: CDR1 SGHAT, CDR2 FQNNGV. V shed 8 bases and J 0 bases; nucleotides not matched to a gene: 6. CDR3 in DNA: TGTGCCAGCGGATTGGGACAGATGAACACTGAAGCTTTCTTT. Translated: CASGLGQMNTEAFF.

The gene calls are TRBV7-9 and TRBJ1-1; possible D gene TRBD1, 5 bases. The CDR3 sequence is 14 residues long. V lost 4 bases and J 1 base, leaving 10 bases between the germline ends. Germline-derived CDR1 and CDR2 are SEHNR and FQNEAQ (reference sequence). The DNA for the CDR3 is TGTGCCAGCAGCTGGTCGACAGCGAACACTGAAGCTTTCTTT. Its protein product is CASSWSTANTEAFF.

J is TRBJ1-6 and V is TRBV5-5; TRBD1 matches 9 bases. Germline CDR1 and CDR2: SGHKS and YYEKEE (reference sequence). V lost 3 bases to trimming and J lost 6 bases; unmatched junction nucleotides: 7. The CDR3 has 16 residues. In DNA, the CDR3 is TGTGCCAGCAGCTCTACAGGGGGCATGGGTAATTCACCCCTCCACTTT. Translated: CASSSTGGMGNSPLHF.

This chain uses TRBV2 with TRBJ2-7, with 7 bases lining up with TRBD2. Germline trimming cut 3 bases from V and 4 bases from J; bases unmatched to any gene: 6. This CDR3 is 14 amino acids long. Per the germline V gene, CDR1 is SNHLY and CDR2 is FYNNEI. The CDR3 is CASSDRGGAYEQYF. The DNA of the CDR3 is TGTGCCAGCAGTGATCGCGGGGGAGCGTACGAGCAGTACTTC. Using reference TRBV2 and TRBJ2-7 for the parts outside the CDR3, the full variable domain is EPEVTQTPSHQVTQMGQEVILRCVPISNHLYFYWYRQILGQKVEFLVSFYNNEISEKSEIFDDQFSVERPDGSNFTLKIRSTKLEDSAMYFCASSDRGGAYEQYFGPGTRLTVT.

V and J are TRBV6-5 and TRBJ1-3; D is possibly TRBD1 (6 bases). The CDR3 is 14 residues long. Germline V CDR1 and CDR2: MNHEY, SVGAGI. The V and J ends lost 8 bases and 3 bases respectively, with 14 bases between them. The CDR3 DNA follows: TGTGCCAGCGAAGGACAGCTATATGGAAACACCATATATTTT. Protein product: CASEGQLYGNTIYF.

This rearrangement joins TRBV18 to TRBJ1-3, with D unclear. This CDR3 is built from 13 residues. Germline CDR1 is KGHSH and CDR2 is LQKENI. V was cut by 7 bases and J by 0 bases, with 7 bases left in between. The CDR3 sequence: CASCGSSGNTIYF. CDR3 DNA: TGTGCCAGCTGTGGGAGCTCTGGAAACACCATATATTTT.

V is TRBV27 and J is TRBJ1-2; 10 bases are shared with TRBD1. J gave up 8 bases and V 6 bases, and 9 bases lay outside the gene matches. The CDR3 contains 14 residues. CDR1 MNHEY and CDR2 SMNVEV come from the germline V gene (reference sequence). The CDR3: CASRRDRGFKGYTF. The CDR3 DNA reads TGTGCCAGCAGACGGGACAGGGGATTTAAAGGCTACACCTTC.